The rows below give T cell receptor beta chains drawn from one sample of a study of human T cells and chemical hapten exposure. TCRdb reanalysed the RACE reads using MiXCR and keeps one entry per CDR3 protein. The sample includes about 190,000 distinct CDR3 sequences, around 25% of them seen just once. Sequencing used whole blood, obtained in connection with sensitization to the hapten diphenylcyclopropenone (DPC). These TCRs come from a woman in her thirties or forties with alopecia areata. Some clones in this sample may be carry-over from other donors' samples. Each CDR3 is given with its conserved first and last residue. D genes are given only for firm matches. Expanded clones are given a class, and other clones once, few, many or no size at all.

v_gene	d_gene	abundance	j_gene	CDR3nt	CDR3aa
TRBV6-2/TRBV6-3	TRBD2	few	TRBJ2-3	TGTGCCAGCAGTTACTCGAGAGCGGGAGGAGATACGCAGTATTTT	CASSYSRAGGDTQYF
TRBV20-1	-	-	TRBJ2-7	TGCAGTGCTAGAGATATGAGGGCAGGGATGGGAGGGCAGTACTTC	CSARDMRAGMGGQYF
TRBV28	TRBD1	few	TRBJ1-1	TGTGCCAGCAGTTTATATTCCCAGGGCACAGGGGGCACTGAAGCTTTCTTT	CASSLYSQGTGGTEAFF
TRBV7-9	-	-	TRBJ2-3	TGTGCCAGCAGCCCCACTTCAGTATCACCCACAGATACGCAGTATTTT	CASSPTSVSPTDTQYF
TRBV19	-	-	TRBJ1-2	TGTGCCAGTAGTAGGACTAACTATGGCTACACCTTC	CASSRTNYGYTF
TRBV7-2	TRBD2	few	TRBJ2-4	TGTGCCAGCAGCCGTACTAGCGGGAGTGTTGGATCGAGAAACATTCAGTACTTC	CASSRTSGSVGSRNIQYF
TRBV20-1	TRBD2	few	TRBJ2-3	TGCAGTGCTAGAGTAGCGGGAGAGGGTACGCAGTATTTT	CSARVAGEGTQYF
TRBV7-6	-	few	TRBJ1-5	TGTGCCAGCAGCTTAGAGGAGGGTTTTAATCAGCCCCAGCATTTT	CASSLEEGFNQPQHF
TRBV7-2	TRBD2	-	TRBJ2-2	TGTGCCAGCAGCCCCGGACTAGGCATCGGGGAGCTGTTTTTT	CASSPGLGIGELFF
TRBV20-1	TRBD2	-	TRBJ2-1	TGCAGTGCTAGAGTTTTGGGAGGGGGCTCGGGGACTAGCGGTTACAATGAGCAGTTCTTC	CSARVLGGGSGTSGYNEQFF
TRBV29-1	TRBD2	-	TRBJ2-7	TGCAGCGCTCGAGGACTAGCTTTGCCCTACGAGCAGTACTTC	CSARGLALPYEQYF
TRBV4-1	-	few	TRBJ1-2	TGCGCCAGCAGCCAAGTTGCCCAGGGGCTCAACTATGGCTACACCTTC	CASSQVAQGLNYGYTF
TRBV12-3/TRBV12-4	-	-	TRBJ1-6	TGTGCCAGCAGTTTGGGCAGCCGCCGGGGGTCCCTCCACTTT	CASSLGSRRGSLHF
TRBV30	TRBD1	-	TRBJ2-5	TGTGGCTGGAGTGTACAGGGGAGTGTTGGAGAGACCCAGTACTTC	CGWSVQGSVGETQYF
TRBV9	-	-	TRBJ2-7	TGTGCCAGCAGCGCGTATCCACAGGGAACCTACGAGCAGTACTTC	CASSAYPQGTYEQYF
TRBV3-1	TRBD1	-	TRBJ1-1	TGTGCCAGCAGCCAAGGGACAGGGGGCCGTTTGTATACTGAAGCTTTCTTT	CASSQGTGGRLYTEAFF
TRBV20-1	-	-	TRBJ2-1	TGCAGTGCTAGAGGACCCCTTTTTCATTCCCACTCCTACAATGAGCAGTTCTTC	CSARGPLFHSHSYNEQFF
TRBV7-6	-	many	TRBJ2-7	TGTGCCAGCAGCTTATCGGTCTCCTACGAGCAGTACTTC	CASSLSVSYEQYF
TRBV7-9	-	few	TRBJ2-3	TGTGCCAGCAGCCCACTAGCCTCCAGCACAGATACGCAGTATTTT	CASSPLASSTDTQYF
TRBV27	-	few	TRBJ1-5	TGTGCCAGCAGTACCCACGGTAGCAATCAGCCCCAGCATTTT	CASSTHGSNQPQHF
TRBV29-1	TRBD2	-	TRBJ2-1	TGCAGCGGCAGCTGGACTAGTTACCGTGAGCAGTTCTTC	CSGSWTSYREQFF
TRBV7-9	TRBD1	-	TRBJ1-6	TGTGCCACCGGGACAGTGGATTATAATTCACCCCTCCACTTT	CATGTVDYNSPLHF
TRBV27	-	-	TRBJ1-5	TGTGCCAGCAGTCAAAGGGGTGACGATAGCAATCAGCCCCAGCATTTT	CASSQRGDDSNQPQHF
TRBV28	-	-	TRBJ1-4	TGTGCCAGCAGCCTCCCGAACGAAAAACTGTTTTTT	CASSLPNEKLFF
TRBV6-2/TRBV6-3	-	many	TRBJ2-7	TGTGCCAGCAGCAGGACAGTCTACGAGCAGTACTTC	CASSRTVYEQYF
TRBV27	-	-	TRBJ1-6	TGTGCCAGCCGACAGCGTTATAATTCACCCCTCCACTTT	CASRQRYNSPLHF
TRBV29-1	TRBD2	-	TRBJ2-3	TGCAGCGCCTCAACTAGCGGGAGGGCAGATACGCAGTATTTT	CSASTSGRADTQYF
TRBV28	TRBD1	few	TRBJ1-5	TGTGCCAGCAGGACTCCGACAGGGAAGGGCAATCAGCCCCAGCATTTT	CASRTPTGKGNQPQHF
TRBV5-1	-	-	TRBJ2-1	TGCGCCAGCAGTCTAAACAACAATGAGCAGTTCTTC	CASSLNNNEQFF
TRBV9	TRBD2	-	TRBJ2-7	TGTGCCAGCAGCGTAGCAGCGGGGGTTGGTACCTACGAGCAGTACTTC	CASSVAAGVGTYEQYF
TRBV7-9	TRBD2	-	TRBJ2-1	TGTGCCAGCAGCCTAGGCGGCGGGAGGGCCCTCGCTGTGGACAATGAGCAGTTCTTC	CASSLGGGRALAVDNEQFF
TRBV7-9	-	-	TRBJ1-5	TGTGCCAGCGAGGGGGGGGGAAATCAGCCCCAGCATTTT	CASEGGGNQPQHF
TRBV6-2/TRBV6-3	-	-	TRBJ2-4	TGTGCCAGCAGTTTTGACTCCTCGCTAGCCAAAAACATTCAGTACTTC	CASSFDSSLAKNIQYF
TRBV2	TRBD2	-	TRBJ2-3	TGTGCCAGCAAGGGTAGCGGGGGAGATACGCAGTATTTT	CASKGSGGDTQYF
TRBV12-3/TRBV12-4	TRBD2	-	TRBJ2-1	TGTGCCAGCAGTTTCTCCAGCGGGAGTTCCAATGAGCAGTTCTTC	CASSFSSGSSNEQFF
TRBV7-2	-	-	TRBJ1-5	TGTGCCAGCAGCCCCGACAACTATAGCAATCAGCCCCAGCATTTT	CASSPDNYSNQPQHF
TRBV7-3	-	few	TRBJ2-1	TGTGCCAGCAGCTTAGGGGGGGGGGCACCCGCGTACAATGAGCAGTTCTTC	CASSLGGGAPAYNEQFF